Shown below are 9 T cell receptor beta chains from a single sample sequenced in a study of beta chain features in type 1 diabetes. TCRB transcripts that were expressed got sequenced, as all of the isolated RNA had been reverse transcribed. The assay was immunoSEQ multiplex PCR, and TCRdb's table has in-frame clones only and misses some. The sample shows over 15,000 clones, just under 55% of them seen only once. The sequencing sample was made of stem cell memory CD4+ T cells from blood. These receptors originate from a woman under 30 in good health.

The rearrangement links TRBV6-1 to TRBJ1-1; D perhaps matches TRBD1 (5 bases). The CDR3 is 14 residues long. V lost 2 bases and J lost 1, with 8 bases in between. Germline lookup yields CDR1 MNHNS and CDR2 SASEGT. The CDR3 protein is CASSEQGSNTEAFF. The CDR3 region has the DNA TGTGCCAGCAGTGAACAGGGATCGAACACTGAAGCTTTCTTT.

This chain connects TRBV29-1 to TRBJ2-3; 12 positions agree with TRBD2. The J segment lost 2 bases and the V segment lost 6 bases, leaving 6 bases of the junction unmatched. The germline gives CDR1 SQVTM, CDR2 ANQGSEA. CDR3 length: 15 residues. This chain's CDR3 is CSVMTSGSYTDTQYF. DNA of the CDR3: TGCAGCGTGATGACTAGCGGGAGCTACACAGATACGCAGTATTTT.

Only a few counts were recorded for this clone. The rearrangement joins TRBV11-2 to TRBJ2-7, with 7 bases identical to TRBD1. Germline trimming cut 3 bases from V and 2 bases from J; bases unmatched to any gene: 4. Per germline, CDR1 SGHAT and CDR2 FQNNGV. The CDR3 length is 14 residues. The CDR3 sequence is CASSFGTVTYEQYF. CDR3 DNA: TGTGCCAGCAGCTTCGGGACAGTGACCTACGAGCAGTACTTC.

V and J are TRBV6-5 and TRBJ1-1, with D maybe TRBD1 (6 bases). Germline V gives CDR1 MNHEY, CDR2 SVGAGI. The germline V and J ends were trimmed by 6 bases and 6 bases, with 17 bases remaining between them. The CDR3 loop spans 14 amino acids. CDR3 amino acids: CASRRDTSTAEAFF. The CDR3 nucleotides are TGTGCCAGCAGGAGGGACACGTCTACAGCTGAAGCTTTCTTT.

This rearrangement joins TRBV2 to TRBJ2-2; unclear D gene. V was cut by 5 bases and J by 6 bases, with 7 bases left in between. This CDR3 comprises 12 residues. The germline gives CDR1 SNHLY, CDR2 FYNNEI. In nucleotides, the CDR3 is TGTGCCAGCAGTAGAGAGGCCGGGGAGCTGTTTTTT. Its translation is CASSREAGELFF.

V usage is TRBV7-2 and J usage is TRBJ2-7; 8 bases fit TRBD1. With V trimmed by 1 base and J by 6 bases, 8 bases remained unmatched. Germline CDR1 and CDR2: SGHTA and FQGNSA. There are 15 residues in the CDR3. The CDR3 here is CASSLVGGQGSEQYF. DNA of the CDR3: TGTGCCAGCAGCTTAGTGGGTGGACAGGGTAGCGAGCAGTACTTC. The entire variable domain, with the rest obtained from reference TRBV7-2 and TRBJ2-7, is as follows: GAGVSQSPSNKVTEKGKDVELRCDPISGHTALYWYRQSLGQGLEFLIYFQGNSAPDKSGLPSDRFSAERTGGSVSTLTIQRTQQEDSAVYLCASSLVGGQGSEQYFGPGTRLTVT.

A few counts support this clone. The V call is TRBV5-1, the J call TRBJ2-5; 7 bases map to TRBD2. The CDR3 extends over 16 amino acids. Germline CDR1 SGHRS, CDR2 YFSETQ. Germline trimming cut 3 bases from V and 1 base from J; bases unmatched to any gene: 9. The CDR3 loop reads CASSWSLGLLQETQYF. DNA for the CDR3: TGCGCCAGCAGCTGGTCCCTGGGACTACTCCAAGAGACCCAGTACTTC.

This chain joins TRBV5-1 and TRBJ1-4; 9 bases match TRBD1. The germline gives CDR1 SGHRS, CDR2 YFSETQ. Germline trimming cut 4 bases from V and 7 bases from J; bases unmatched to any gene: 11. CDR3 length equals 16 residues. The CDR3 region has the DNA TGCGCCAGCAGCGGGGCCGGGACAGGGTTTGGTGAAAAACTGTTTTTT. This codes for CASSGAGTGFGEKLFF.

The CDR3 DNA reads TGTGCCTGGAGCGGGACAGGGACGCAAAAACTGTTTTTT. Translation gives CAWSGTGTQKLFF. V and J are TRBV30 and TRBJ1-4; 9 bases match TRBD1. This CDR3 has 13 amino acids. Trimming took 3 bases from V and 9 from J; bases not matched to a gene: 5. The germline CDR1 and CDR2 sequences are GTSNPN and SVGIG (reference sequence).